The rows below give T cell receptor beta chains drawn from one sample of a study of T cell repertoires in aging, cancer and after chemotherapy. TCRdb re-analysed the multiplex PCR reads in MiXCR, keeping a single row per CDR3 protein. The table records around 8,100 distinct CDR3 sequences, 35% to 50% of them present only once. Sequencing was carried out using blood. These receptors all come from a human donor in good health. Each CDR3 is given with its conserved first and last residue. Fields, in order: V gene, clone size, D gene, J gene, CDR3 DNA, CDR3 protein. The D gene is left open where the match is weak. Size tells how often a clone was seen (once, few, many) or the class of an expanded clone, and some rows leave it out.

V gene: TRBV4-2
clone size: -
D gene: -
J gene: TRBJ2-7
CDR3 DNA: TGTGCCAGCAGCCAAGACACAGGGAGCACTTCCTACGAGCAGTACTTC
CDR3 protein: CASSQDTGSTSYEQYF

V gene: TRBV7-9
clone size: -
D gene: -
J gene: TRBJ1-5
CDR3 DNA: TGTGACAGCAGCCCGGAGGGACAAGGCAATCAGCCCCAGCATTTT
CDR3 protein: CDSSPEGQGNQPQHF

V gene: TRBV6-1
clone size: -
D gene: TRBD2
J gene: TRBJ2-2
CDR3 DNA: TGTGCCATCAGTGCCAGCGGGGGGGCAGCGAACACCGGGGAGCTGTTTTTT
CDR3 protein: CAISASGGAANTGELFF

V gene: TRBV6-6
clone size: -
D gene: TRBD2
J gene: TRBJ2-7
CDR3 DNA: TGTGCCAGCAGTCAAGGGGGACTAGATCGGTACTTC
CDR3 protein: CASSQGGLDRYF

V gene: TRBV10-1
clone size: -
D gene: -
J gene: TRBJ1-1
CDR3 DNA: TGCGCCAGCAGAAACAGGGATCGGACTGAAGCTTTCTTT
CDR3 protein: CASRNRDRTEAFF

V gene: TRBV20-1
clone size: -
D gene: TRBD1
J gene: TRBJ1-6
CDR3 DNA: TGCAGTGCTAGAGTAGGGACAGGGGATTCATCCCTCCACTTT
CDR3 protein: CSARVGTGDSSLHF

V gene: TRBV27
clone size: -
D gene: TRBD2
J gene: TRBJ2-7
CDR3 DNA: TGTGCCAGCAGTTTAGGGGGGGGTGGCGACGAGCAGTACTTC
CDR3 protein: CASSLGGGGDEQYF

V gene: TRBV24-1
clone size: large
D gene: -
J gene: TRBJ2-2
CDR3 DNA: TGTGCCACCAGTAACAGTGTCGGGGAGCTGTTTTTT
CDR3 protein: CATSNSVGELFF

V gene: TRBV18
clone size: -
D gene: TRBD1
J gene: TRBJ1-2
CDR3 DNA: TGTGCCAGCTCACCATTAGACAGGGGGGTCGACTACACCTTC
CDR3 protein: CASSPLDRGVDYTF

V gene: TRBV7-9
clone size: -
D gene: -
J gene: TRBJ1-6
CDR3 DNA: TGTGCCAGCAGCTTGGGGAATTCACCCCTCCACTTT
CDR3 protein: CASSLGNSPLHF

V gene: TRBV6-6
clone size: -
D gene: -
J gene: TRBJ1-5
CDR3 DNA: TGTGCCAGCAGTTACTCCGGTCCAGGGTGCGCAGGCAATCAGCCCCAGCATTTT
CDR3 protein: CASSYSGPGCAGNQPQHF

V gene: TRBV5-1
clone size: -
D gene: -
J gene: TRBJ1-4
CDR3 DNA: TGCGCCAGCAGCTGGAACCGGGACCGTGGCATGAATGAAAAACTGTTTTTT
CDR3 protein: CASSWNRDRGMNEKLFF

V gene: TRBV29-1
clone size: medium-sized
D gene: -
J gene: TRBJ1-2
CDR3 DNA: TGCAGCGTTGATGGGGGAGGCTATGGCTACACCTTC
CDR3 protein: CSVDGGGYGYTF

V gene: TRBV4-3
clone size: -
D gene: -
J gene: TRBJ2-3
CDR3 DNA: TGCGCCAGCAGCCAAGACCTAGGGGGTCCCACAGATACGCAGTATTTT
CDR3 protein: CASSQDLGGPTDTQYF

V gene: TRBV5-6
clone size: few
D gene: -
J gene: TRBJ2-7
CDR3 DNA: TGTGCCAGCAGCTTTCAATCGTTGGCCGACGTGGGAGAGCAGTACTTC
CDR3 protein: CASSFQSLADVGEQYF

V gene: TRBV6-1
clone size: -
D gene: -
J gene: TRBJ1-2
CDR3 DNA: TGTGCCAGCAGTGACTACAGACCCCGGGACCGATACAATGGCTACACCTTC
CDR3 protein: CASSDYRPRDRYNGYTF

V gene: TRBV6-1
clone size: -
D gene: -
J gene: TRBJ1-2
CDR3 DNA: TGTGCCAGCAGTGATACCCGCTCAACCTTC
CDR3 protein: CASSDTRSTF

V gene: TRBV19
clone size: few
D gene: -
J gene: TRBJ1-3
CDR3 DNA: TGTGCCAGTAACGTACAGGGCTCTGGAAACACCATATATTTT
CDR3 protein: CASNVQGSGNTIYF

V gene: TRBV5-4
clone size: few
D gene: -
J gene: TRBJ1-3
CDR3 DNA: TGTGCCAGCAGCTTGGGTACGGGGCCTGGAAACACCATATATTTT
CDR3 protein: CASSLGTGPGNTIYF

V gene: TRBV18
clone size: few
D gene: -
J gene: TRBJ2-7
CDR3 DNA: TGTGCCAGCTCACCATTAGGGCAGTACTACGAGCAGTACTTC
CDR3 protein: CASSPLGQYYEQYF

V gene: TRBV25-1
clone size: few
D gene: -
J gene: TRBJ2-2
CDR3 DNA: TGTGCCAGCAGTGAATTTAAGGGATACGCGAACACCGGGGAGCTGTTTTTT
CDR3 protein: CASSEFKGYANTGELFF

V gene: TRBV27
clone size: -
D gene: TRBD2
J gene: TRBJ2-7
CDR3 DNA: TGTGCCAGCAGTTTAGTCATGGGACTAGCGTACGAGCAGTACTTC
CDR3 protein: CASSLVMGLAYEQYF

V gene: TRBV2
clone size: -
D gene: TRBD1
J gene: TRBJ1-5
CDR3 DNA: TGTGCCAGCACCGGACAGGGGGGAAGAAATCAGCCCCAGCATTTT
CDR3 protein: CASTGQGGRNQPQHF

V gene: TRBV5-4
clone size: -
D gene: -
J gene: TRBJ1-6
CDR3 DNA: TGTGCCAGCAGCCAGCAATACCGCTCCTATAATTCACCCCTCCACTTT
CDR3 protein: CASSQQYRSYNSPLHF

V gene: TRBV11-3
clone size: -
D gene: -
J gene: TRBJ1-5
CDR3 DNA: TGTGCCAGCAGCCCCAACAGGACAAGCGGGGATCAGCCCCAGCATTTT
CDR3 protein: CASSPNRTSGDQPQHF

V gene: TRBV20-1
clone size: -
D gene: -
J gene: TRBJ2-7
CDR3 DNA: TGCAGTGCTAGAGCCACGTCGGACTACGAGCAGTACTTC
CDR3 protein: CSARATSDYEQYF

V gene: TRBV6-5
clone size: -
D gene: -
J gene: TRBJ1-6
CDR3 DNA: TGTGCCAGCAGTTACCGACAGTCTTCCTATAATTCACCCCTCCACTTT
CDR3 protein: CASSYRQSSYNSPLHF

V gene: TRBV29-1
clone size: few
D gene: -
J gene: TRBJ2-5
CDR3 DNA: TGCAGCGCTGGAACCCAGACCCAGTACTTC
CDR3 protein: CSAGTQTQYF

V gene: TRBV20-1
clone size: few
D gene: TRBD1
J gene: TRBJ1-5
CDR3 DNA: TGCAGTGCTAGAGGTACAGGGGGCAATCAGCCCCAGCATTTT
CDR3 protein: CSARGTGGNQPQHF

V gene: TRBV30
clone size: -
D gene: -
J gene: TRBJ2-2
CDR3 DNA: TGTGCCTGGAGTGTAGGGACGAACACCGGGGAGCTGTTTTTT
CDR3 protein: CAWSVGTNTGELFF

V gene: TRBV7-2
clone size: -
D gene: TRBD2
J gene: TRBJ2-5
CDR3 DNA: TGTGCCAGCAGCTTTGGCGGGGGGGCGGAGAGCCAGTACTTC
CDR3 protein: CASSFGGGAESQYF

V gene: TRBV6-4
clone size: medium-sized
D gene: TRBD2
J gene: TRBJ2-3
CDR3 DNA: TGTGCCAGCAGTGGGGGACTAGCGGGGGATACGCAGTATTTT
CDR3 protein: CASSGGLAGDTQYF

V gene: TRBV6-5
clone size: few
D gene: TRBD1
J gene: TRBJ2-6
CDR3 DNA: TGTGCCAGCAGTGGGGACAGGAGACCTGGGGCCAACGTCCTGACTTTC
CDR3 protein: CASSGDRRPGANVLTF

V gene: TRBV5-4
clone size: few
D gene: -
J gene: TRBJ1-2
CDR3 DNA: TGTGCCAGCAGCACTACAGGGTTAGGCCATGGCTACACCTTC
CDR3 protein: CASSTTGLGHGYTF

V gene: TRBV6-4
clone size: few
D gene: TRBD1
J gene: TRBJ2-7
CDR3 DNA: TGTGCCAGCTGGCCGGGACAGGGGGTCGAGCAGTACTTC
CDR3 protein: CASWPGQGVEQYF

V gene: TRBV5-6
clone size: once
D gene: TRBD1
J gene: TRBJ2-7
CDR3 DNA: TGTGCCAGCAGCTTGGTCGGACAGGGGGACCACGAGCAGTACTTC
CDR3 protein: CASSLVGQGDHEQYF

V gene: TRBV20-1
clone size: -
D gene: -
J gene: TRBJ1-1
CDR3 DNA: TGCAGTGCTAGAGATCAGGGGCACACTGAAGCTTTCTTT
CDR3 protein: CSARDQGHTEAFF

V gene: TRBV2
clone size: few
D gene: TRBD1
J gene: TRBJ2-7
CDR3 DNA: TGTGCCAGCAGTGAACTGGGACAGGCAACCTACGAGCAGTACTTC
CDR3 protein: CASSELGQATYEQYF

V gene: TRBV7-2
clone size: -
D gene: -
J gene: TRBJ2-3
CDR3 DNA: TGTGCCAGCAGCTTGTTCGCGGGGCTCACAGATACGCAGTATTTT
CDR3 protein: CASSLFAGLTDTQYF

V gene: TRBV10-3
clone size: -
D gene: -
J gene: TRBJ2-2
CDR3 DNA: TGTGCCATCAGTGAGGACGGGGATAACACCGGGGAGCTGTTTTTT
CDR3 protein: CAISEDGDNTGELFF

V gene: TRBV12-3/TRBV12-4
clone size: -
D gene: -
J gene: TRBJ2-7
CDR3 DNA: TGTGCCAGCAGCGTGGACAAGGTGTCCTACGAGCAGTACTTC
CDR3 protein: CASSVDKVSYEQYF

V gene: TRBV30
clone size: -
D gene: -
J gene: TRBJ1-4
CDR3 DNA: TGTGCCTGGAGTTGGGCCCTGGGCAATGAAAAACTGTTTTTT
CDR3 protein: CAWSWALGNEKLFF

V gene: TRBV27
clone size: -
D gene: -
J gene: TRBJ1-5
CDR3 DNA: TGTGCCAGCAGTAAATGGGGCAATCAGCCCCAGCATTTT
CDR3 protein: CASSKWGNQPQHF

V gene: TRBV12-3/TRBV12-4
clone size: -
D gene: TRBD2
J gene: TRBJ2-3
CDR3 DNA: TGTGCCAGCAGGGGAGGGACGAGGACAGATACGCAGTATTTT
CDR3 protein: CASRGGTRTDTQYF

V gene: TRBV5-6
clone size: -
D gene: TRBD1
J gene: TRBJ1-2
CDR3 DNA: TGTGCCAGCAGCCCCATTCTAGGACAGGGGGCGCTCGTATACTATGGCTACACCTTC
CDR3 protein: CASSPILGQGALVYYGYTF